This T cell receptor beta chain originates from a study of OX40 agonist ivuxolimab in advanced cancers. Data came from immunoSEQ multiplex PCR; TCRdb stores just in-frame clones and leaves some out. Altogether approximately 32,000 clones are present, 70% to 90% being singletons, with the ten largest covering roughly 58%. Comment on this clone: The target antigen is unknown.

CDR1 is ENHRY and CDR2 is SYGVKD in the germline V gene. Trimming cost V 9 bases and J 0 bases; bases outside gene matches: 16. This CDR3 is 19 amino acids long. Overall study findings and caveats: The study did not work out the antigen specificity of the expanded peripheral T cells.

This rearrangement joins TRBV10-3 to TRBJ2-2; 10 nucleotides align to TRBD2. Material: CD4+ or CD8+ T cells sorted from blood, obtained in a trial of the OX40 agonist ivuxolimab. The sequence came from an adult with an advanced solid tumor such as melanoma, head and neck, liver or kidney cancer. DNA of the CDR3: TGTGCCATTACCACCCCAGTGCTAGCGGGGGAATCGAACACCGGGGAGCTGTTTTTT. This translates into CAITTPVLAGESNTGELFF.